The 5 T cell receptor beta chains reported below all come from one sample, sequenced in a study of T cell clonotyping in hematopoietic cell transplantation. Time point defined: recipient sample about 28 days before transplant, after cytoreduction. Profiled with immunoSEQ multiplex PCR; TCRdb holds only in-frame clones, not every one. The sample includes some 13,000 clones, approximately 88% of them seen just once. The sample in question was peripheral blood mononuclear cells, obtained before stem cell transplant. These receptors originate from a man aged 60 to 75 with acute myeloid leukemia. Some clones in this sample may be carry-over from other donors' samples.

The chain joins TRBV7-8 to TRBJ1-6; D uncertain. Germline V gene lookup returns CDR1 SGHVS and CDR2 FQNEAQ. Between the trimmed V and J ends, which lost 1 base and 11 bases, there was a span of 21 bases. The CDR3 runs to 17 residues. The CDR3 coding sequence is TGTGCCAGCAGCTTAGTAGCTTCCGGCGGCTTCGCGACACCCCTCCACTTT. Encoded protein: CASSLVASGGFATPLHF.

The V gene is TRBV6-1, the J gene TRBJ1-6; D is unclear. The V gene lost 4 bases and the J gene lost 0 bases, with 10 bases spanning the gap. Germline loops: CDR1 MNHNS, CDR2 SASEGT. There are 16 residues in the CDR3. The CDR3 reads CASSVDGSSYNSPLHF. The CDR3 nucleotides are TGTGCCAGCAGTGTGGACGGGAGCTCCTATAATTCACCCCTCCACTTT.

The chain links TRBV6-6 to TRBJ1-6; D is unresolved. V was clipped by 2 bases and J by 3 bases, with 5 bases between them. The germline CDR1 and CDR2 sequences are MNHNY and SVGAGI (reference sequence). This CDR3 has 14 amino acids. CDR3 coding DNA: TGTGCCAGCAGTTACCTCGACTATAATTCACCCCTCCACTTT. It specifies CASSYLDYNSPLHF.

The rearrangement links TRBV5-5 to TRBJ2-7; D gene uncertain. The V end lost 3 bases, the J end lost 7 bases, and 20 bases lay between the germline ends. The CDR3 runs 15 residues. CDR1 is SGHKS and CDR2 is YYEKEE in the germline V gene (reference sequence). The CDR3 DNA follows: TGTGCCAGCAGCTCAGCTCCACCAGTCTACGGAGAGCAGTACTTC. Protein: CASSSAPPVYGEQYF.

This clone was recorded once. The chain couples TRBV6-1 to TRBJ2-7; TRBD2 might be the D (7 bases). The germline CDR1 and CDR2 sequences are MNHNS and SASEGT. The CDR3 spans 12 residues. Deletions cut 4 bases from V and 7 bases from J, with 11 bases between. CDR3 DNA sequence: TGTGCCAGCAGTGTGGGGGGGCTTGAGCAGTACTTC. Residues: CASSVGGLEQYF.